Below, 8 T cell receptor beta chains from the same sample are listed, as sequenced in a study of vaccination and CD4 T cells after COVID-19. With the Oncomine TCR Beta short-read assay, DNA from cultured CD4+ T cells was sequenced. TCRdb re-called the PCR reads through MiXCR, storing one row per CDR3 protein. The repertoire holds about 16,000 distinct CDR3 sequences, with around 50% as singletons. The antigens these receptors bind are not known. The treatment here: roughly 10-day PBMC culture with coronavirus spike peptide pools or control peptides (ViraFEST assay). The sequenced sample consisted of CD4+ T cells from blood, cultured in vitro. Every receptor here comes from a human donor who had recovered from COVID-19.

The chain is built from TRBV6-2 or TRBV6-3 and TRBJ1-1; 9 bases line up with TRBD1. J gave up 2 bases and V 2 bases, and 9 bases lay outside the gene matches. This CDR3 has 17 residues. Germline CDR1 reads MNHEY; CDR2 reads SVGEGT. CDR3 sequence reads: CASSYPTGQGINTEAFF. The CDR3 nucleotides are TGTGCCAGCAGTTACCCGACGGGACAGGGAATAAACACTGAAGCTTTCTTT.

The rearrangement uses TRBV7-6 and TRBJ2-3, with TRBD1 identical over 7 bases. This CDR3 region has 16 residues. Per the germline V gene, CDR1 is SGHVS and CDR2 is FNYEAQ. J was trimmed by 2 bases and V by 1 base; bases with no gene match: 6. CDR3 coding DNA: TGTGCCAGCAGCTTAGTCACAGGGGTGTACACAGATACGCAGTATTTT. Translated: CASSLVTGVYTDTQYF.

This clonotype was recorded once. The gene calls are TRBV7-3 and TRBJ2-2, with unresolved D. Trimming pared 2 bases from V and 1 base from J, leaving 5 bases between. CDR1 and CDR2 from the germline V gene are SGHTA and FQGTGA. The CDR3 has 14 residues. The chain's CDR3 is CASSLWQNTGELFF. DNA for the CDR3: TGTGCCAGCAGCTTATGGCAGAACACCGGGGAGCTGTTTTTT.

This clonotype was found a few times. The chain recombines TRBV20-1 with TRBJ2-7, with D possibly being TRBD1 (5 bases). The germline gives CDR1 DFQATT, CDR2 SNEGSKA (reference sequence). This CDR3 has 14 residues. The germline V and J ends were trimmed by 0 bases and 5 bases, with 14 bases remaining between them. In DNA form, the CDR3 reads TGCAGTGCTAGAGATAGGCAGGGAAGGAACGAGCAGTACTTC. Translated, it gives CSARDRQGRNEQYF.

The chain recombines TRBV6-1 with TRBJ1-1; D not resolved. The CDR3 is made up of 12 amino acids. Deletions cut 5 bases from V and 4 bases from J, with 8 bases between. Germline CDR1 MNHNS, CDR2 SASEGT. The CDR3 DNA reads TGTGCCAGCAGTCTAGTGGGCACTGAAGCTTTCTTT. This gives the protein CASSLVGTEAFF.

Remarks on this clonotype: A junction end diverges from the germline sequence, so it may reflect a read error. This rearrangement joins TRBV12-3 or TRBV12-4 to TRBJ2-3, with 9 nucleotides matching TRBD2. The CDR3 totals 14 residues. CDR3 in amino acids: CASSLAGYTDTQYF. CDR3 in DNA: TGTGCCAGCAGTCTAGCGGGGTACACAGATACGCAGTATTTT.

The V and J genes are TRBV6-2 or TRBV6-3 and TRBJ2-5; no firm D call. The V gene's germline CDR1 is MNHEY and CDR2 SVGEGT. The V end lost 2 bases, the J end lost 3 bases, and 19 bases lay between the germline ends. The CDR3 is 17 residues long. The CDR3 DNA is TGTGCCAGCAGTTACCGGTCCCCTAAGGACGCGGAAGAGACCCAGTACTTC. Protein sequence: CASSYRSPKDAEETQYF.

This clonotype occurred a few times. V gene TRBV27 combines with J gene TRBJ1-1; D ambiguous. Germline CDR1 and CDR2: MNHEY and SMNVEV (reference sequence). The CDR3 has 14 amino acids. Trimming shortened V by 4 bases and J by 7 bases, and 16 bases separated the two germline ends. CDR3: CASSSPRTAHEAFF. The CDR3, as DNA: TGTGCCAGCAGTTCCCCCCGGACGGCACATGAAGCTTTCTTT.